This T cell receptor (beta chain) was found in a study of T cell responses to AZD1222 COVID-19 vaccine. Study results and limitations: Spike-specific TCR depth and breadth grew after two AZD1222 doses. Most donors were white British and more were female, and clonal diversity was possibly underestimated.

CDR1 and CDR2 (germline): LNHDA, SQIVND (reference sequence). The CDR3 consists of 17 residues. The ends lost 3 bases at V and 0 bases at J; junction bases unmatched: 6. Libraries were prepared by immunoSEQ multiplex PCR; TCRdb keeps only in-frame clonotypes and omits some of them. The sample contains roughly 170,000 clones, 90% to 95% of which appear only once. As regards this clone: Its antigen is not identified.

Sequenced here: peripheral blood, sampled on day 0 of AZD1222 vaccination. The rearrangement joins TRBV19 to TRBJ2-4; 9 nucleotides align to TRBD1. This TCR was recovered from an adult in good health. CDR3 in DNA: TGTGCCAGTAGTATGGGACAGGGTTCGTTAGCCAAAAACATTCAGTACTTC. Protein sequence: CASSMGQGSLAKNIQYF.